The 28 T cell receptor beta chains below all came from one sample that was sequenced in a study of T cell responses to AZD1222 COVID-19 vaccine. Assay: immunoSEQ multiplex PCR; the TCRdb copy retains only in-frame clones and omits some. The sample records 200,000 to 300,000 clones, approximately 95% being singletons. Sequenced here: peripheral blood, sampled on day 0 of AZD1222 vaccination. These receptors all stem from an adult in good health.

The CDR3 DNA reads TGCGCCAGCAGCTTGGAGGCAGGGAGGACCGGGGAGCTGTTTTTT. This sequence encodes CASSLEAGRTGELFF. The chain carries TRBV5-1 and TRBJ2-2, with a possible D match to TRBD2 (6 bases). The germline gives CDR1 SGHRS, CDR2 YFSETQ. Trimming left V 0 bases short and J 5 bases short, with 11 bases between. The CDR3 loop spans 15 amino acids.

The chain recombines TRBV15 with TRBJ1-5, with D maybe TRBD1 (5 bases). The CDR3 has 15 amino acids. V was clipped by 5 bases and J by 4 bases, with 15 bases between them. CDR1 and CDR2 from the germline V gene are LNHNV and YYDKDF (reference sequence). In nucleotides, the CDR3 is TGTGCCACCAGCTCATTTCGGGGGGGAAATCAGCCCCAGCATTTT. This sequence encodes CATSSFRGGNQPQHF.

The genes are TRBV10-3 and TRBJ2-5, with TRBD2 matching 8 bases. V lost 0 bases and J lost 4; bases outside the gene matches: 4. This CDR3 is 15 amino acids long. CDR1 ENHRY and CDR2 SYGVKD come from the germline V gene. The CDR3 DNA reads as TGTGCCATCAGTGAGTCGCGGGGGGCCGGAGAGACCCAGTACTTC. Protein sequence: CAISESRGAGETQYF.

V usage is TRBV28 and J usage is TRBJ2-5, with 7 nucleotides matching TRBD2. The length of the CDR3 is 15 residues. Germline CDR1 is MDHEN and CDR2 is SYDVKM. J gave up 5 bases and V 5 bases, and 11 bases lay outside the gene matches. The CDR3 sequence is CASSPPGTSAETQYF. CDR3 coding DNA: TGTGCCAGCAGTCCTCCCGGTACTAGCGCTGAGACCCAGTACTTC. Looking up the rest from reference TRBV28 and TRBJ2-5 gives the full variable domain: DVKVTQSSRYLVKRTGEKVFLECVQDMDHENMFWYRQDPGLGLRLIYFSYDVKMKEKGDIPEGYSVSREKKERFSLILESASTNQTSMYLCASSPPGTSAETQYFGPGTRLLVL.

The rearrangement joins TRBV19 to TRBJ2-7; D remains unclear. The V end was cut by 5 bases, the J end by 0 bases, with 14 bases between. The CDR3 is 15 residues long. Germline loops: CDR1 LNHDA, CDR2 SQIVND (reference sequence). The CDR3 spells CASSDAALSSYEQYF. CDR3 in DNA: TGTGCCAGTAGTGACGCGGCGCTTAGCTCCTACGAGCAGTACTTC.

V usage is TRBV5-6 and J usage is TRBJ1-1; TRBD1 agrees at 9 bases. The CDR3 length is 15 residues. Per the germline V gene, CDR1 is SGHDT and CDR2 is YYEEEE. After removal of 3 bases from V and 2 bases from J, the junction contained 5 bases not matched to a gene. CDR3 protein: CASSWRDRANTEAFF. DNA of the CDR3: TGTGCCAGCAGCTGGAGGGACAGGGCCAACACTGAAGCTTTCTTT.

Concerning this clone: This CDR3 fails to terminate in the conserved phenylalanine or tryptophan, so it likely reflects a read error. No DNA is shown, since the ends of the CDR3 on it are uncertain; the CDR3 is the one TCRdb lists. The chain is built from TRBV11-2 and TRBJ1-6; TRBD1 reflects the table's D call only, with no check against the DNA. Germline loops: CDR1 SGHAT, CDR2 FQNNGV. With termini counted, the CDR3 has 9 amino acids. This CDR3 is CASSPAGTE.

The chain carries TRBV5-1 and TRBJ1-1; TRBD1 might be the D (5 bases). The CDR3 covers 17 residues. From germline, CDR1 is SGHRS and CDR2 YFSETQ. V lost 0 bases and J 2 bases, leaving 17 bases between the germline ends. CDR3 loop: CASSLAPSRGSNTEAFF. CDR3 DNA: TGCGCCAGCAGCTTGGCTCCTTCTCGGGGGTCCAACACTGAAGCTTTCTTT.

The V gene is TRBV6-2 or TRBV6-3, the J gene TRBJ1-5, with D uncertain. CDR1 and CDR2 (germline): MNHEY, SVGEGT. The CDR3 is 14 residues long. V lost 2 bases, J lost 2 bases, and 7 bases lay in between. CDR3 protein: CASSYVGGNQPQHF. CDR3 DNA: TGTGCCAGCAGTTACGTGGGAGGCAATCAGCCCCAGCATTTT.

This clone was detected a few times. CDR3 sequence (DNA): TGTGCCAGCAGTTACCTCGGGGGGCAACACAATGAGCAGTTCTTC. As protein: CASSYLGGQHNEQFF. The genes are TRBV6-5 and TRBJ2-1, with D maybe TRBD2 (7 bases). V shed 2 bases and J shed 5 bases, with 13 bases lying between them. The CDR3 is 15 amino acids. Germline CDR1 is MNHEY and CDR2 is SVGAGI.

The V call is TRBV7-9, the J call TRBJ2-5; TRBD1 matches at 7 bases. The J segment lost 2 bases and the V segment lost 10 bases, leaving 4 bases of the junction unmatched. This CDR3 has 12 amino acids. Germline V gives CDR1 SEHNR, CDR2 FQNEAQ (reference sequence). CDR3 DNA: TGTGCCATCCACAGGGGACAAGAGACCCAGTACTTC. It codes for CAIHRGQETQYF.

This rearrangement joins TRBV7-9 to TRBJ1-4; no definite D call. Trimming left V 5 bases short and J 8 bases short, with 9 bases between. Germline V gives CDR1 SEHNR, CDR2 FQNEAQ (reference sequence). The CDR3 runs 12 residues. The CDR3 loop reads CASSQKGEKLFF. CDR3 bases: TGTGCCAGCAGCCAAAAAGGGGAAAAACTGTTTTTT.

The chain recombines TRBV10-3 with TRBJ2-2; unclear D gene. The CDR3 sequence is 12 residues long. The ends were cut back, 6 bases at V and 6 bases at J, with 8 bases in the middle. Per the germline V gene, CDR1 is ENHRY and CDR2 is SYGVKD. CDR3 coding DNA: TGTGCCATCAGGAATGGGGCCGGGGAGCTGTTTTTT. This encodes CAIRNGAGELFF.

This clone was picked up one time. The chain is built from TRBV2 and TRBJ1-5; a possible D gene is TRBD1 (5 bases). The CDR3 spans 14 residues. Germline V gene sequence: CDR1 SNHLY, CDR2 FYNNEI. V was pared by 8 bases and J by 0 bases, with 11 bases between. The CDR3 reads CASGQGYSNQPQHF. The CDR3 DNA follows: TGTGCCAGCGGGCAGGGCTATAGCAATCAGCCCCAGCATTTT.

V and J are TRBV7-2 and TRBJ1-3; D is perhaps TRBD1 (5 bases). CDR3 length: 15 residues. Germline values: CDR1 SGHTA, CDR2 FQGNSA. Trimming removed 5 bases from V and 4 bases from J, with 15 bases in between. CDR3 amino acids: CASSRQSGAGNTIYF. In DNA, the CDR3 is TGTGCCAGCAGCCGCCAAAGCGGGGCCGGAAACACCATATATTTT.

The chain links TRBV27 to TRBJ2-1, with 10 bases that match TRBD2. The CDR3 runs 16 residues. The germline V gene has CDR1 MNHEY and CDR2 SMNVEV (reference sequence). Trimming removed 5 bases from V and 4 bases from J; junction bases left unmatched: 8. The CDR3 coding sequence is TGTGCCAGCAGTCCCTTAGCGGGAGGACTATACAATGAGCAGTTCTTC. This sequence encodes CASSPLAGGLYNEQFF.

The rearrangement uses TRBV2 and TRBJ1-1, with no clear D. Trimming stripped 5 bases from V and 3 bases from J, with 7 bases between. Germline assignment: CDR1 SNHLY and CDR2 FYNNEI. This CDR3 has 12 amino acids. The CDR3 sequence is CASSQYHTEAFF. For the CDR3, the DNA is TGTGCCAGCAGTCAGTATCACACTGAAGCTTTCTTT.

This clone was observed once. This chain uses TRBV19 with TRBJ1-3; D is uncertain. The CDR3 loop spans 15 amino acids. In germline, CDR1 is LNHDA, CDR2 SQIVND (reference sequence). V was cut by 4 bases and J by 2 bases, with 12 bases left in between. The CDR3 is CASSTLDGAGNTIYF. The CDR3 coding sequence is TGTGCCAGTAGTACCCTCGACGGGGCTGGAAACACCATATATTTT.

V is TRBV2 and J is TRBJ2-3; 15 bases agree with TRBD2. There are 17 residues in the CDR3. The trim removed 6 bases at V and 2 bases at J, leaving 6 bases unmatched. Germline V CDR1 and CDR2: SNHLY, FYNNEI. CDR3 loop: CASSLWTSGRDTDTQYF. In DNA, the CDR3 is TGTGCCAGCAGCTTATGGACTAGCGGGAGGGACACAGATACGCAGTATTTT.

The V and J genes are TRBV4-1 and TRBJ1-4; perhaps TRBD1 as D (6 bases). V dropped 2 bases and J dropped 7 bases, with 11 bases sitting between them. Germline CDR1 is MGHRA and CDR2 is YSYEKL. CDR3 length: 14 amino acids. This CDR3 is CASSQQGRGEKLFF. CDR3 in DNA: TGCGCCAGCAGCCAACAGGGGCGTGGTGAAAAACTGTTTTTT.

The CDR3 DNA reads TGTGCCAGCAGTTTATTCGGGGCGGGTCGGGGCTACACCTTC. Protein: CASSLFGAGRGYTF. The chain combines TRBV27 with TRBJ1-2; possible D gene TRBD1, 5 bases. There are 14 residues in the CDR3. The germline V gene has CDR1 MNHEY and CDR2 SMNVEV (reference sequence). V lost 1 base and J 8 bases, leaving 14 bases between the germline ends.

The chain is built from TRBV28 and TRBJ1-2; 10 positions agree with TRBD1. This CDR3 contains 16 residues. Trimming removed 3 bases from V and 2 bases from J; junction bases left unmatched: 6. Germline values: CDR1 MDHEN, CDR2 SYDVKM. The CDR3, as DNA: TGTGCCAGCAGTTTGTCCGGGACAGGGGCCAACTATGGCTACACCTTC. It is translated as CASSLSGTGANYGYTF.

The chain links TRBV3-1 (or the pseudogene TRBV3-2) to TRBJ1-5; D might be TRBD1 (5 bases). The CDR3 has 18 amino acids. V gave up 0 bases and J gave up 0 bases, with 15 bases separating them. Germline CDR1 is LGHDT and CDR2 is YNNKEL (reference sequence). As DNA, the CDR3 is TGTGCCAGCAGCCAAGAAAGAAGGGGAGTTCTTAGCAATCAGCCCCAGCATTTT. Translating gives CASSQERRGVLSNQPQHF.

Here the CDR3 reads CASSFGGGAGGNEQFF. CDR3 nucleotides: TGCGCCAGCAGCTTTGGCGGGGGGGCCGGAGGTAATGAGCAGTTCTTC. This sequence joins TRBV5-1 and TRBJ2-1, with 9 bases that match TRBD2. V dropped 2 bases and J dropped 7; count of bases not matched to a gene: 10. The CDR3 consists of 16 residues. The germline V gene has CDR1 SGHRS and CDR2 YFSETQ.

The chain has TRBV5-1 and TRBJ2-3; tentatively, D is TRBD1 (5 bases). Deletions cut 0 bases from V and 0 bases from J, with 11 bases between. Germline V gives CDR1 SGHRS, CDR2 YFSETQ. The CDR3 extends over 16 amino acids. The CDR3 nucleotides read TGCGCCAGCAGCTTGGCAGGGTTGAAGAGCACAGATACGCAGTATTTT. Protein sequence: CASSLAGLKSTDTQYF.

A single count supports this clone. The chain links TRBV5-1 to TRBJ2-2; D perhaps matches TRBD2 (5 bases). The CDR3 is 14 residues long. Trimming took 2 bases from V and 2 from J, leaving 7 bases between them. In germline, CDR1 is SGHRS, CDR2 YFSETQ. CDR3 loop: CASSFPGNTGELFF. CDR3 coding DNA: TGCGCCAGCAGCTTCCCGGGAAACACCGGGGAGCTGTTTTTT.

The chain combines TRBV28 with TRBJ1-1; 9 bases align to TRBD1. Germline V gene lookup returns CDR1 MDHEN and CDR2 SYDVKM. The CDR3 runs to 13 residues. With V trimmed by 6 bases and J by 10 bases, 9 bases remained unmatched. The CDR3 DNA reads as TGTGCCAGCAGCACCGGGACAGGGATTGGAGCTTTCTTT. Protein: CASSTGTGIGAFF. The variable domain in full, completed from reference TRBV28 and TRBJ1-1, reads DVKVTQSSRYLVKRTGEKVFLECVQDMDHENMFWYRQDPGLGLRLIYFSYDVKMKEKGDIPEGYSVSREKKERFSLILESASTNQTSMYLCASSTGTGIGAFFGQGTRLTVV.

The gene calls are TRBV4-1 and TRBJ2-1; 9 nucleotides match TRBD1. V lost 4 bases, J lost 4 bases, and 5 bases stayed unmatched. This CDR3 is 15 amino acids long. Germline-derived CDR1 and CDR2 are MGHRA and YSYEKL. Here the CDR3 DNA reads TGCGCCAGCAGCCCACAGGGGGCGGAATACAATGAGCAGTTCTTC. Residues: CASSPQGAEYNEQFF.